This T cell receptor (beta chain) was recovered during a study of blood T cell repertoires in COVID-19. Study context: Sample material is recorded as cDNA or gDNA derived from T cells, B-cell-depleted T cells, or PBMCs.

Produced via immunoSEQ multiplex PCR; TCRdb's table is partial and in-frame only. The table records approximately 200,000 clones, approximately 84% of them present only once. This clone came up once. V lost 0 bases and J 10 bases, leaving 12 bases between the germline ends. The germline gives CDR1 GTSNPN, CDR2 SVGIG (reference sequence). The CDR3 covers 12 residues. Sequenced material: peripheral blood. This sequence originates from a man aged 40-50 years with acute or convalescent COVID-19. This chain uses TRBV30 with TRBJ1-1; the D gene is possibly TRBD1 (6 bases). Here the CDR3 reads CAWSVGGRGAFF. CDR3 bases: TGTGCCTGGAGTGTAGGTGGCAGGGGAGCTTTCTTT.